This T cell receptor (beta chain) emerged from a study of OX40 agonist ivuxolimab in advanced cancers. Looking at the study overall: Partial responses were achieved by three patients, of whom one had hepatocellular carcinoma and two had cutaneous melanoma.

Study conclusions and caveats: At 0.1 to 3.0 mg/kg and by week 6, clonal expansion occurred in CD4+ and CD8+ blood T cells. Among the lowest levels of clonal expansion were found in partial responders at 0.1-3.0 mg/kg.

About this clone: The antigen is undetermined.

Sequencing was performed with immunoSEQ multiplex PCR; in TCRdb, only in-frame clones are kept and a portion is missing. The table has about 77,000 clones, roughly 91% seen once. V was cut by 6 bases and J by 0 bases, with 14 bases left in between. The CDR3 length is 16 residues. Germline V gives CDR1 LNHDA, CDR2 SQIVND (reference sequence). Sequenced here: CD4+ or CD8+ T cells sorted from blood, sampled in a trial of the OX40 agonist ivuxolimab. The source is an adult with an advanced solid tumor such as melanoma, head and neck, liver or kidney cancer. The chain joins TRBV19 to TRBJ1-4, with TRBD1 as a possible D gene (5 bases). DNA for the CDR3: TGTGCCAGTAGCGCATCCCGGGGGTCAACTAATGAAAAACTGTTTTTT. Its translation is CASSASRGSTNEKLFF. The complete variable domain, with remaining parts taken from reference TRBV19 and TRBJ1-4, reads DGGITQSPKYLFRKEGQNVTLSCEQNLNHDAMYWYRQDPGQGLRLIYYSQIVNDFQKGDIAEGYSVSREKKESFPLTVTSAQKNPTAFYLCASSASRGSTNEKLFFGSGTQLSVL.